These 30 T cell receptor beta chains were all obtained from the same sample, sequenced in a study of vaccination and CD4 T cells after COVID-19. No antigen has been identified for these receptors. Once obtained from cultured CD4+ T cells, the DNA was sequenced using the Oncomine TCR Beta short-read assay. One entry per CDR3 protein results from TCRdb running MiXCR on the PCR reads. The table lists 9,700 or so distinct CDR3 sequences, 55% to 75% of them singletons. Treatment indicated: approximately nine-day PBMC culture with coronavirus spike peptide pools or control peptides (ViraFEST assay). The sample taken for sequencing was CD4+ T cells from blood, cultured in vitro. The source is a human donor who had recovered from COVID-19.

This clonotype occurred a few times. V is TRBV6-2 or TRBV6-3 and J is TRBJ1-2; D is ambiguous. The CDR3 totals 13 residues. V lost 7 bases and J 5 bases, leaving 14 bases between the germline ends. CDR1 is MNHEY, CDR2 SVGEGT, per germline. The chain's CDR3 is CASTNWPLYGYTF. CDR3 coding DNA: TGTGCCAGCACTAATTGGCCTCTTTATGGCTACACCTTC.

This sequence joins TRBV12-3 or TRBV12-4 and TRBJ1-2; 8 nucleotides align to TRBD1. The V segment lost 5 bases and the J segment 6 bases; nucleotides outside the gene matches: 14. The CDR3 loop spans 16 amino acids. CDR3 DNA: TGTGCCAGCAGTCTAACCGGGACAGGATTGGGGGATGGCTACACCTTC. Residues: CASSLTGTGLGDGYTF.

This clonotype was seen more than once but under ten times. This chain connects TRBV20-1 to TRBJ1-5; D remains unclear. Trimming stripped 3 bases from V and 5 bases from J, with 11 bases between. Germline CDR1 DFQATT, CDR2 SNEGSKA (reference sequence). The CDR3 is made up of 13 amino acids. Written as DNA, the CDR3 is TGCAGTGCTAGGGGAGGGCTAGATCAGCCCCAGCATTTT. It specifies CSARGGLDQPQHF.

The rearrangement links TRBV7-2 to TRBJ1-5; 9 bases line up with TRBD1. V trimming: 3 bases; J trimming: 3 bases; junction bases outside the gene matches: 3. Germline V gene sequence: CDR1 SGHTA, CDR2 FQGNSA. The CDR3 is made up of 15 amino acids. The CDR3 bases are TGTGCCAGCAGCTTCCGGGACAGGGACAATCAGCCCCAGCATTTT. This gives the protein CASSFRDRDNQPQHF.

This chain connects TRBV6-1 to TRBJ2-1; 12 nucleotides line up with TRBD2. The germline CDR1 and CDR2 sequences are MNHNS and SASEGT. The V segment lost 6 bases and the J segment 1 base; nucleotides outside the gene matches: 1. CDR3 length equals 15 residues. Written as DNA, the CDR3 is TGTGCCAGCAGGACTAGCGGGGGATCCTACAATGAGCAGTTCTTC. Its translation: CASRTSGGSYNEQFF.

This rearrangement joins TRBV7-9 to TRBJ2-3; D not resolved. This CDR3 has 15 residues. Germline loops: CDR1 SEHNR, CDR2 FQNEAQ (reference sequence). The V end was cut by 1 base, the J end by 4 bases, with 12 bases between. The CDR3 sequence: CASSLGLPSPDTQYF. CDR3 sequence (DNA): TGTGCCAGCAGCTTAGGGCTCCCATCCCCAGATACGCAGTATTTT.

A few counts support this clonotype. This chain connects TRBV7-3 to TRBJ2-2, with TRBD2 identical over 13 bases. The junction had 5 bases not matched to a gene; V was cut back by 5 bases and J by 8 bases. This CDR3 is 15 amino acids long. Germline CDR1 reads SGHTA; CDR2 reads FQGTGA. Here the CDR3 reads CASSTSGRAGGELFF. For the CDR3, the DNA is TGTGCCAGCAGCACTAGCGGGAGGGCTGGAGGGGAGCTGTTTTTT.

The chain is built from TRBV7-9 and TRBJ1-1; D is perhaps TRBD1 (6 bases). CDR1 and CDR2 from the germline V gene are SEHNR and FQNEAQ (reference sequence). V lost 1 base, J lost 4 bases, and 10 bases lay in between. The CDR3 loop spans 14 amino acids. The chain's CDR3 is CASSLDQGSTEAFF. The CDR3 nucleotides read TGTGCCAGCAGCTTAGACCAGGGGAGCACTGAAGCTTTCTTT.

This clonotype was detected only once. The chain joins TRBV24-1 to TRBJ2-7; TRBD2 might be the D (6 bases). This CDR3 is built from 14 residues. Trimming left V 7 bases short and J 0 bases short, with 12 bases between. Germline V gene lookup returns CDR1 KGHDR and CDR2 SFDVKD. CDR3 residues: CATRAGRSSYEQYF. CDR3 nucleotide sequence: TGTGCCACCAGGGCGGGGAGGAGCTCCTACGAGCAGTACTTC.

The chain recombines TRBV10-3 with TRBJ1-5, with D perhaps TRBD1 (6 bases). The CDR3 length is 13 residues. Trimming took 7 bases from V and 7 from J, leaving 14 bases between them. Germline V gene sequence: CDR1 ENHRY, CDR2 SYGVKD. CDR3 sequence: CAINAGAEQPQHF. The CDR3 coding sequence is TGTGCCATCAACGCAGGGGCTGAACAGCCCCAGCATTTT.

The sample holds a few counts of this clonotype. This rearrangement joins TRBV20-1 to TRBJ2-5, with a possible D match to TRBD1 (6 bases). The germline V gene encodes CDR1 DFQATT and CDR2 SNEGSKA (reference sequence). V was shortened by 6 bases and J by 2 bases, with 16 bases between the two germline ends. The CDR3 covers 14 residues. The CDR3 loop reads CSAPGQTGQETQYF. The DNA of the CDR3 is TGCAGTGCGCCTGGACAGACCGGTCAAGAGACCCAGTACTTC.

This chain connects TRBV30 to TRBJ1-2; a weak D match, TRBD1 (5 bases). Trimming pared 3 bases from V and 1 base from J, leaving 15 bases between. Germline V gene lookup returns CDR1 GTSNPN and CDR2 SVGIG (reference sequence). The length of the CDR3 is 15 residues. The DNA for the CDR3 is TGTGCCTGGAGGGCAATCGAGGGGAATAACTATGGCTACACCTTC. It is translated as CAWRAIEGNNYGYTF.

The rearrangement uses TRBV19 and TRBJ2-7, with D possibly matching TRBD2 (5 bases). This CDR3 contains 14 residues. V lost 4 bases and J lost 1, with 11 bases in between. The germline V gene has CDR1 LNHDA and CDR2 SQIVND (reference sequence). CDR3 sequence reads: CASSTNGESYEQYF. CDR3 DNA: TGTGCCAGTAGTACCAACGGGGAATCCTACGAGCAGTACTTC. The full variable domain, with the rest looked up from reference TRBV19 and TRBJ2-7, is DGGITQSPKYLFRKEGQNVTLSCEQNLNHDAMYWYRQDPGQGLRLIYYSQIVNDFQKGDIAEGYSVSREKKESFPLTVTSAQKNPTAFYLCASSTNGESYEQYFGPGTRLTVT.

V gene TRBV20-1 combines with J gene TRBJ1-5; no firm D call. The CDR3 covers 14 residues. Germline-derived CDR1 and CDR2 are DFQATT and SNEGSKA (reference sequence). Trimming stripped 0 bases from V and 2 bases from J, with 8 bases between. The CDR3 protein is CSARDGGGNQPQHF. In DNA, the CDR3 is TGCAGTGCTAGAGATGGCGGGGGCAATCAGCCCCAGCATTTT.

The rearrangement links TRBV10-3 to TRBJ2-5; D may match TRBD1 or TRBD2 (5 bases each). V gave up 6 bases and J gave up 5 bases, with 10 bases separating them. The germline V gene has CDR1 ENHRY and CDR2 SYGVKD. CDR3 length equals 12 residues. The CDR3 DNA reads TGTGCCATCAGGGGGACGGGGGAGACCCAGTACTTC. It codes for CAIRGTGETQYF.

This clonotype was picked up a small number of times. V and J are TRBV6-1 and TRBJ2-5, with a weak D call TRBD1 (6 bases). The CDR3 contains 13 residues. CDR1 and CDR2 (germline): MNHNS, SASEGT. Trimming cost V 5 bases and J 2 bases, with 9 bases left between them. The CDR3: CASSRDKQETQYF. CDR3 DNA: TGTGCCAGCAGTAGGGACAAACAAGAGACCCAGTACTTC.

The V and J genes are TRBV20-1 and TRBJ2-1; 9 nucleotides agree with TRBD2. The V gene end was trimmed by 6 bases and the J gene end by 0 bases; junction bases not matched to a gene: 9. The CDR3 loop spans 16 amino acids. Germline V gives CDR1 DFQATT, CDR2 SNEGSKA (reference sequence). In DNA, the CDR3 is TGCAGTGCCACCCCGGGACTAGCTGTCTCCTACAATGAGCAGTTCTTC. This sequence encodes CSATPGLAVSYNEQFF.

This chain links TRBV28 with TRBJ1-2; a weak D match, TRBD1 (5 bases). V was clipped by 1 base and J by 8 bases, with 23 bases between them. The CDR3 is made up of 17 amino acids. The germline V gene encodes CDR1 MDHEN and CDR2 SYDVKM. For the CDR3, the DNA is TGTGCCAGCAGTTTATCTCTAGGCGGGCAGGGTTTGCGGGGCTACACCTTC. This gives the protein CASSLSLGGQGLRGYTF.

The chain is built from TRBV28 and TRBJ2-5; 12 bases align to TRBD2. Germline V CDR1 and CDR2: MDHEN, SYDVKM. After removal of 6 bases from V and 1 base from J, the junction contained 3 bases not matched to a gene. This CDR3 spans 15 amino acids. Here the CDR3 DNA reads TGTGCCAGCAGAGGACTAGCGGGGACCCAAGAGACCCAGTACTTC. Amino acids: CASRGLAGTQETQYF.

This sequence joins TRBV20-1 and TRBJ1-1; a possible D gene is TRBD1 (5 bases). Germline V gene data show CDR1 as DFQATT and CDR2 as SNEGSKA (reference sequence). The CDR3 runs 14 residues. Trimming cost V 0 bases and J 2 bases, with 10 bases left between them. CDR3 nucleotide sequence: TGCAGTGCTAGAGATCCAGGGTCCAACACTGAAGCTTTCTTT. Translation gives CSARDPGSNTEAFF.

This chain uses TRBV20-1 with TRBJ2-3; D possibly uses TRBD1 or TRBD2 (5 bases each). Germline V lookup: CDR1 DFQATT, CDR2 SNEGSKA (reference sequence). The CDR3 has 15 amino acids. V shed 6 bases and J shed 3 bases, with 19 bases lying between them. CDR3 residues: CSARDPREETDTQYF. DNA of the CDR3: TGCAGTGCACGGGACCCACGAGAAGAAACAGATACGCAGTATTTT.

The V call is TRBV20-1, the J call TRBJ2-3, with D perhaps TRBD1 or TRBD2 (6 bases each). Germline CDR1 reads DFQATT; CDR2 reads SNEGSKA (reference sequence). There are 15 residues in the CDR3. The V gene lost 3 bases and the J gene lost 3 bases, with 16 bases spanning the gap. CDR3 residues: CSARGGGLLTDTQYF. CDR3 DNA: TGCAGTGCTAGGGGGGGCGGATTACTTACAGATACGCAGTATTTT.

The rearrangement uses TRBV19 and TRBJ2-3; D call uncertain. CDR1 is LNHDA and CDR2 is SQIVND in the germline V gene (reference sequence). The V gene lost 5 bases and the J gene lost 4 bases, with 13 bases spanning the gap. This CDR3 spans 14 amino acids. The CDR3 DNA reads TGTGCCAGTAGTCCCTACTCCTTAGCAGATACGCAGTATTTT. It specifies CASSPYSLADTQYF.

J is TRBJ2-7 and V is TRBV20-1; 13 bases map to TRBD2. This CDR3 has 13 residues. V shed 5 bases and J 6 bases; nucleotides not matched to a gene: 4. Per the germline V gene, CDR1 is DFQATT and CDR2 is SNEGSKA (reference sequence). CDR3 sequence reads: CSAPTSGRGEQYF. The CDR3 DNA is TGCAGTGCTCCTACTAGCGGGAGGGGCGAGCAGTACTTC.

The rearrangement links TRBV20-1 to TRBJ2-1; TRBD1 agrees at 7 bases. The length of the CDR3 is 12 residues. The V gene's germline CDR1 is DFQATT and CDR2 SNEGSKA (reference sequence). The V gene end was trimmed by 6 bases and the J gene end by 6 bases; junction bases not matched to a gene: 5. This CDR3 reads CSAIDRVNEQFF. The CDR3 nucleotides are TGCAGTGCCATAGACAGGGTCAATGAGCAGTTCTTC.

This clonotype has just a few counts. The chain links TRBV6-1 to TRBJ1-6, with D hard to call. CDR1 and CDR2 from the germline V gene are MNHNS and SASEGT. The V end lost 4 bases, the J end lost 2 bases, and 6 bases lay between the germline ends. This CDR3 spans 14 amino acids. CDR3 DNA: TGTGCCAGCAGTGGCGGACCCTATAATTCACCCCTCCACTTT. The encoded protein is CASSGGPYNSPLHF.

J is TRBJ2-1 and V is TRBV2; 12 bases are a match to TRBD1. V was pared by 3 bases and J by 3 bases, with 15 bases of the junction left unmatched. Germline CDR1 and CDR2: SNHLY and FYNNEI. This CDR3 region has 20 residues. Here the CDR3 DNA reads TGTGCCAGCAGTGAGTTCATTGCGGGACAGGGGGCTTCGGACTACAATGAGCAGTTCTTC. It is translated as CASSEFIAGQGASDYNEQFF. Drawing the rest from reference TRBV2 and TRBJ2-1, the complete variable domain is EPEVTQTPSHQVTQMGQEVILRCVPISNHLYFYWYRQILGQKVEFLVSFYNNEISEKSEIFDDQFSVERPDGSNFTLKIRSTKLEDSAMYFCASSEFIAGQGASDYNEQFFGPGTRLTVL.

This clonotype was seen a few times. The J gene is TRBJ1-5, the V gene TRBV12-3 or TRBV12-4; D is undetermined. Deletions cut 4 bases from V and 0 bases from J, with 13 bases between. The CDR3 spans 16 residues. DNA of the CDR3: TGTGCCAGCAGTTGGGATGGACCGAATAGCAATCAGCCCCAGCATTTT. Translation gives CASSWDGPNSNQPQHF.

The chain carries TRBV20-1 and TRBJ1-1; 8 positions agree with TRBD1. The CDR3 loop spans 13 amino acids. The germline CDR1 and CDR2 sequences are DFQATT and SNEGSKA (reference sequence). V shed 5 bases and J 4 bases; nucleotides not matched to a gene: 6. The CDR3 coding sequence is TGCAGTGCTCAGGGGGCGAGAGGCACTGAAGCTTTCTTT. Residues: CSAQGARGTEAFF.

The chain joins TRBV30 to TRBJ1-2; no clear D gene. Germline CDR1 GTSNPN, CDR2 SVGIG (reference sequence). V lost 3 bases, J lost 4 bases, and 12 bases lay in between. The CDR3 covers 13 residues. CDR3 in amino acids: CAWRSSLSYGYTF. The CDR3 DNA follows: TGTGCCTGGAGGTCCTCATTAAGCTATGGCTACACCTTC.